This passage covers 29 T cell receptor beta chains from one sample sequenced in a study of T cell responses to AZD1222 COVID-19 vaccine. Produced via immunoSEQ multiplex PCR; TCRdb's table is partial and in-frame only. The data show more than 85,000 clones, about 90% seen once. The sequencing used peripheral blood, collected on day 0 of AZD1222 vaccination. These receptors were obtained from an adult in good health.

This clone has more than one count but fewer than ten. The rearrangement links TRBV6-5 to TRBJ1-1; D unresolved. Germline CDR1 is MNHEY and CDR2 is SVGAGI. V gave up 7 bases and J gave up 3 bases, with 6 bases separating them. This CDR3 has 11 residues. The DNA of the CDR3 is TGTGCCAGCACTGGGCACACTGAAGCTTTCTTT. Protein: CASTGHTEAFF.

The chain employs TRBV25-1 and TRBJ2-1; TRBD2 agrees at 7 bases. Losses at the gene ends were 4 bases for V and 8 bases for J; bases not matched to a gene: 11. CDR3 size: 15 residues. In germline, CDR1 is MGHDK, CDR2 SYGVNS. The CDR3 bases are TGTGCCAGCAGTGGATTAGCGGGCACGTCGGATGAGCAGTTCTTC. This gives the protein CASSGLAGTSDEQFF.

Comments on this clone: The same CDR3 arises from other DNA sequences in this sample as well. The chain couples TRBV30 to TRBJ1-2, with TRBD1 as a possible D gene (5 bases). This CDR3 is 11 amino acids long. The germline CDR1 and CDR2 sequences are GTSNPN and SVGIG (reference sequence). V dropped 2 bases and J dropped 8 bases, with 9 bases sitting between them. CDR3 nucleotide sequence: TGTGCCTGGAGTCTGGGGGGAGGCTACACCTTC. Residues: CAWSLGGGYTF.

The chain recombines TRBV7-8 with TRBJ1-6; 7 bases align to TRBD1. Trimming took 1 base from V and 9 from J; bases not matched to a gene: 6. Germline assignment: CDR1 SGHVS and CDR2 FQNEAQ. This CDR3 region has 15 residues. CDR3 bases: TGTGCCAGCAGCTTAGTTAGGGGGCTGGGTTCACCCCTCCACTTT. This codes for CASSLVRGLGSPLHF.

The CDR3 bases are TGTGCCAGCTCACCTACCGGGACAGGGGACTCACCCCTCCACTTT. The encoded protein is CASSPTGTGDSPLHF. V is TRBV18 and J is TRBJ1-6; 10 nucleotides align to TRBD1. CDR1 and CDR2 from the germline V gene are KGHSH and LQKENI. After removal of 3 bases from V and 10 bases from J, the junction contained 6 bases not matched to a gene. The CDR3 is 15 amino acids.

Note on this clone: The junction shows a germline mismatch at one end, possibly a read error. V usage is TRBV18 and J usage is TRBJ1-1; D perhaps matches TRBD1 (6 bases). The CDR3 is 15 amino acids. CDR1 and CDR2 from the germline V gene are KGHSH and LQKENI. CDR3 coding DNA: TGTACCAGCACCCTCGGGGGGCGTATGAACACTGAAGCTTTCTTT. Its translation is CTSTLGGRMNTEAFF. Complete variable domain (other parts from reference TRBV18 and TRBJ1-1): NAGVMQNPRHLVRRRGQEARLRCSPMKGHSHVYWYRQLPEEGLKFMVYLQKENIIDESGMPKERFSAEFPKEGPSILRIQQVVRGDSAAYFCTSTLGGRMNTEAFFGQGTRLTVV.

V is TRBV5-8 and J is TRBJ2-3; D might be TRBD2 (6 bases). The length of the CDR3 is 15 residues. Germline V CDR1 and CDR2: SGHTS, YDEGEE. V lost 2 bases, J lost 4 bases, and 14 bases lay in between. The CDR3 nucleotides are TGTGCCAGCAGCTTCGGTGGGACTTGGGCAGATACGCAGTATTTT. Its translation is CASSFGGTWADTQYF. Looking up the rest from reference TRBV5-8 and TRBJ2-3 gives the full variable domain: EAGVTQSPTHLIKTRGQQATLRCSPISGHTSVYWYQQALGLGLQFLLWYDEGEERNRGNFPPRFSGRQFPNYSSELNVNALELEDSALYLCASSFGGTWADTQYFGPGTRLTVL.

The chain joins TRBV13 to TRBJ2-7, with 7 bases fitting TRBD1. After removal of 6 bases from V and 3 bases from J, the junction contained 5 bases not matched to a gene. The CDR3 runs 13 residues. The germline V gene encodes CDR1 PRHDT and CDR2 FYEKMQ (reference sequence). CDR3 loop: CASSWGQHYEQYF. The CDR3 coding sequence is TGTGCCAGCAGTTGGGGACAGCACTACGAGCAGTACTTC.

V usage is TRBV9 and J usage is TRBJ1-2, with TRBD1 matching 11 bases. The junction had 6 bases not matched to a gene; V was cut back by 0 bases and J by 5 bases. The CDR3 extends over 16 amino acids. Germline CDR1 reads SGDLS; CDR2 reads YYNGEE. CDR3 loop: CASSVARGQGVYGYTF. CDR3 bases: TGTGCCAGCAGCGTAGCTCGGGGACAGGGGGTTTATGGCTACACCTTC. Full variable domain (missing parts from reference TRBV9 and TRBJ1-2): DSGVTQTPKHLITATGQRVTLRCSPRSGDLSVYWYQQSLDQGLQFLIQYYNGEERAKGNILERFSAQQFPDLHSELNLSSLELGDSALYFCASSVARGQGVYGYTFGSGTRLTVV.

This clone has only a few counts. The genes are TRBV14 and TRBJ2-1; weak D call: TRBD1 (5 bases). The CDR3 sequence is 17 residues long. Germline V gene sequence: CDR1 SGHDN, CDR2 FVKESK. V was pared by 2 bases and J by 0 bases, with 14 bases between. CDR3 in DNA: TGTGCCAGCAGCCAAACGGGTGGGGCCAGCTCCTACAATGAGCAGTTCTTC. Its protein product is CASSQTGGASSYNEQFF.

The chain recombines TRBV19 with TRBJ2-3, with a tentative D call TRBD2 (6 bases). This CDR3 is 15 amino acids long. The V gene lost 5 bases and the J gene lost 7 bases, with 19 bases spanning the gap. From germline, CDR1 is LNHDA and CDR2 SQIVND (reference sequence). For the CDR3, the DNA is TGTGCCAGTAGTCCCTCGGGTCGGGGGAGCTATACGCAGTATTTT. It specifies CASSPSGRGSYTQYF.

The chain employs TRBV24-1 and TRBJ2-1; no definite D call. V lost 5 bases, J lost 3 bases, and 7 bases lay in between. CDR1 KGHDR and CDR2 SFDVKD come from the germline V gene. There are 13 residues in the CDR3. The CDR3 protein is CATSGANYNEQFF. CDR3 DNA: TGTGCCACCAGTGGAGCGAACTACAATGAGCAGTTCTTC.

This rearrangement joins TRBV15 to TRBJ1-2; D remains unclear. Germline CDR1 is LNHNV and CDR2 is YYDKDF (reference sequence). The V and J ends lost 1 base and 6 bases respectively, with 3 bases between them. The CDR3 runs 11 residues. CDR3 residues: CATSRGDGYTF. CDR3 sequence (DNA): TGTGCCACCAGCAGAGGAGATGGCTACACCTTC.

The chain employs TRBV30 and TRBJ1-1, with unresolved D. The CDR3 runs 13 residues. Germline CDR1 reads GTSNPN; CDR2 reads SVGIG (reference sequence). V dropped 2 bases and J dropped 1 base, with 8 bases sitting between them. CDR3 nucleotides: TGTGCCTGGAGTCATACATGGAACACTGAAGCTTTCTTT. This sequence encodes CAWSHTWNTEAFF.

The chain is built from TRBV12-5 and TRBJ1-1; 9 bases are a match to TRBD1. Germline CDR1 reads LGHNT; CDR2 reads FRNRAP. V lost 5 bases to trimming and J lost 3 bases; unmatched junction nucleotides: 4. CDR3 length: 14 amino acids. CDR3 sequence reads: CASGAQGAYTEAFF. In DNA, the CDR3 is TGTGCTAGTGGTGCACAGGGGGCGTACACTGAAGCTTTCTTT.

The V call is TRBV5-1, the J call TRBJ1-6; 7 bases align to TRBD1. The V and J ends lost 4 bases and 8 bases, in that order; junction bases with no gene match: 6. The germline V gene encodes CDR1 SGHRS and CDR2 YFSETQ. This CDR3 contains 14 residues. CDR3 amino acids: CASSPGGPDSPLHF. In DNA form, the CDR3 reads TGCGCCAGCAGCCCAGGGGGTCCTGATTCACCCCTCCACTTT.

This clone was recorded only once. The CDR3 loop is CASNSPTFYNSPLHF. CDR3 nucleotides: TGTGCCAGCAACTCCCCGACATTCTATAATTCACCCCTCCACTTT. The chain carries TRBV27 and TRBJ1-6; D remains unclear. The CDR3 sequence is 15 residues long. The germline V gene encodes CDR1 MNHEY and CDR2 SMNVEV (reference sequence). V shed 7 bases and J shed 3 bases, with 13 bases lying between them.

V usage is TRBV29-1 and J usage is TRBJ2-3, with 9 bases lining up with TRBD1. The CDR3 consists of 14 residues. Germline V gene data show CDR1 as SQVTM and CDR2 as ANQGSEA. With V trimmed by 6 bases and J by 1 base, 5 bases remained unmatched. The CDR3 DNA follows: TGCAGCGTGTGGGGACAGGGAGGCACAGATACGCAGTATTTT. It yields the protein CSVWGQGGTDTQYF.

The gene calls are TRBV4-2 and TRBJ2-7; TRBD1 aligns across 8 bases. This CDR3 has 22 amino acids. V lost 1 base and J lost 2; bases outside the gene matches: 25. From germline, CDR1 is LGHNA and CDR2 YNFKEQ. The CDR3 DNA is TGTGCCAGCAGCCAAGGCCCGCGGACTCAACCATCAGGACAGGGATTACCCTACGAGCAGTACTTC. Protein product: CASSQGPRTQPSGQGLPYEQYF.

The V gene is TRBV7-9, the J gene TRBJ2-7; the D is unclear. Trimming left V 1 base short and J 3 bases short, with 7 bases between. This CDR3 is built from 13 residues. Germline CDR1 is SEHNR and CDR2 is FQNEAQ (reference sequence). CDR3: CASSLDSNYEQYF. The CDR3 DNA follows: TGTGCCAGCAGCTTAGATTCGAACTACGAGCAGTACTTC.

In DNA, the CDR3 is TGTGCCAGCAGCCCGGGGGGTAGCGGAGCCTACGAGCAGTACTTC. Its protein product is CASSPGGSGAYEQYF. The chain uses TRBV11-2 and TRBJ2-7; 7 bases match TRBD2. The V gene end was trimmed by 5 bases and the J gene end by 2 bases; junction bases not matched to a gene: 9. Looked up from germline, CDR1 is SGHAT and CDR2 is FQNNGV. The CDR3 consists of 15 residues.

The chain uses TRBV5-1 and TRBJ2-3, with D possibly being TRBD1 (6 bases). Trimming left V 0 bases short and J 5 bases short, with 13 bases between. This CDR3 region has 15 residues. Germline V gene sequence: CDR1 SGHRS, CDR2 YFSETQ. This CDR3 is CASSLVQGEVDTQYF. In nucleotides, the CDR3 is TGCGCCAGCAGCTTGGTACAGGGAGAGGTAGATACGCAGTATTTT. Full variable domain (missing parts from reference TRBV5-1 and TRBJ2-3): KAGVTQTPRYLIKTRGQQVTLSCSPISGHRSVSWYQQTPGQGLQFLFEYFSETQRNKGNFPGRFSGRQFSNSRSEMNVSTLELGDSALYLCASSLVQGEVDTQYFGPGTRLTVL.

This clone was detected only a few times. The rearrangement uses TRBV24-1 and TRBJ2-1; the match to TRBD1 covers 7 bases. CDR1 is KGHDR and CDR2 is SFDVKD in the germline V gene. The junction had 16 bases not matched to a gene; V was cut back by 1 base and J by 2 bases. This CDR3 is built from 20 residues. The CDR3 spells CATSDFDRVRPGNPYNEQFF. Written as DNA, the CDR3 is TGTGCCACCAGTGATTTTGACAGGGTAAGACCCGGGAACCCCTACAATGAGCAGTTCTTC.

The chain uses TRBV10-3 and TRBJ2-7, with 10 bases that match TRBD2. Germline-derived CDR1 and CDR2 are ENHRY and SYGVKD. V trimming: 11 bases; J trimming: 3 bases; junction bases outside the gene matches: 7. This CDR3 is 13 amino acids long. The CDR3 DNA reads as TGTGCCGCCCAATTAGCGGGGGGCTACGAGCAGTACTTC. Translation gives CAAQLAGGYEQYF.

The rearrangement joins TRBV6-5 to TRBJ2-2; D unresolved. CDR1 and CDR2 (germline): MNHEY, SVGAGI. Trimming took off 5 bases at V and 0 bases at J, with 7 bases between the two ends. CDR3 length equals 14 residues. The CDR3: CASSLPSNTGELFF. CDR3 DNA sequence: TGTGCCAGCAGTCTTCCTTCGAACACCGGGGAGCTGTTTTTT.

The genes are TRBV25-1 and TRBJ2-1, with D perhaps being TRBD1 or TRBD2 (5 bases each). From germline, CDR1 is MGHDK and CDR2 SYGVNS. Trimming removed 3 bases from V and 3 bases from J, with 9 bases in between. CDR3 size: 14 residues. The CDR3 loop reads CASSDGTDYNEQFF. The CDR3 bases are TGTGCCAGCAGTGATGGGACCGACTACAATGAGCAGTTCTTC.

The chain employs TRBV10-1 and TRBJ1-2; D is unresolved. The V end lost 5 bases, the J end lost 0 bases, and 7 bases lay between the germline ends. The CDR3 is 13 residues long. Germline CDR1 is WNHNN and CDR2 is SYGVQD (reference sequence). CDR3: CASSRNSNYGYTF. The CDR3 DNA is TGCGCCAGCAGTAGGAATTCTAACTATGGCTACACCTTC.

V gene TRBV7-8 combines with J gene TRBJ1-4; 9 nucleotides agree with TRBD1. J gave up 8 bases and V 5 bases, and 6 bases lay outside the gene matches. From germline, CDR1 is SGHVS and CDR2 FQNEAQ. This CDR3 has 14 residues. The CDR3 region is CASSVGQGNEKLFF. In DNA, the CDR3 is TGTGCCAGCAGCGTGGGACAGGGAAACGAAAAACTGTTTTTT.

This clone was seen a single time. The chain carries TRBV20-1 and TRBJ2-5, with a possible D match to TRBD2 (6 bases). Germline CDR1 is DFQATT and CDR2 is SNEGSKA (reference sequence). Trimming pared 3 bases from V and 4 bases from J, leaving 9 bases between. The CDR3 is 12 amino acids. The CDR3 nucleotides read TGCAGTGCTAGTGGCGGGGCAGAGACCCAGTACTTC. It codes for CSASGGAETQYF.